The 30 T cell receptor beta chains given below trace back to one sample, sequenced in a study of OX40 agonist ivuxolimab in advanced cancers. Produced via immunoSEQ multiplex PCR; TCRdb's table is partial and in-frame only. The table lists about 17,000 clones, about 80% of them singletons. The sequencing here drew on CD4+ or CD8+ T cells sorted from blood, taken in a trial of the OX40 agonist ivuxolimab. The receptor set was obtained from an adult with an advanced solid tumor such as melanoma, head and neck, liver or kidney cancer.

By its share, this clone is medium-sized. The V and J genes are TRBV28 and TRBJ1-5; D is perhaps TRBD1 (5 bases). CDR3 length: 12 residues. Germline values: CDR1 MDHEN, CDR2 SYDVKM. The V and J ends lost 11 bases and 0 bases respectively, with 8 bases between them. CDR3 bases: TGTGCCGCACAGGATAGCAATCAGCCCCAGCATTTT. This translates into CAAQDSNQPQHF.

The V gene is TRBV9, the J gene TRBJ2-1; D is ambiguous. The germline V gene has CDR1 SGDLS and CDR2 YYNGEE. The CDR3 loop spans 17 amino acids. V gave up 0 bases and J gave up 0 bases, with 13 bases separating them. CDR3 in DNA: TGTGCCAGCAGCGTAGAAGGATTGGGTTTCTCCTACAATGAGCAGTTCTTC. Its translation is CASSVEGLGFSYNEQFF.

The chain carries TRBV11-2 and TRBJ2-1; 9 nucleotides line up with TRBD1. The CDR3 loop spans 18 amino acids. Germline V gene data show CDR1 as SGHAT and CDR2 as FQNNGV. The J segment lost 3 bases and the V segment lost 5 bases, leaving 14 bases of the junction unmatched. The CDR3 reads CASSIASGTGTLYNEQFF. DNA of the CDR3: TGTGCCAGCAGCATAGCCTCCGGGACAGGGACCCTCTACAATGAGCAGTTCTTC.

The CDR3 is CSVEDQQGLTYEQYF. CDR3 nucleotides: TGCAGCGTTGAAGATCAGCAGGGCCTTACCTACGAGCAGTACTTC. The chain employs TRBV29-1 and TRBJ2-7, with D perhaps matching TRBD1 (5 bases). This CDR3 region has 15 residues. Germline CDR1 is SQVTM and CDR2 is ANQGSEA. The germline V and J ends were trimmed by 0 bases and 2 bases, with 14 bases remaining between them.

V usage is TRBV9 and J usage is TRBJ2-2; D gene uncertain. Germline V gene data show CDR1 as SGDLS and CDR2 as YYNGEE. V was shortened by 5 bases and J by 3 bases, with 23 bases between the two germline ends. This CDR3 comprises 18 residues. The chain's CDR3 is CASSYGPSPSGYTGELFF. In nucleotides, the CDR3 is TGTGCCAGCAGTTACGGCCCCAGCCCGTCGGGTTACACCGGGGAGCTGTTTTTT.

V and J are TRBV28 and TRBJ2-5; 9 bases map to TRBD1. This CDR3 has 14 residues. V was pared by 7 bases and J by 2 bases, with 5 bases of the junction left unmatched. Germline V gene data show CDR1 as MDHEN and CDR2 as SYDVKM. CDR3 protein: CASKDRGPQETQYF. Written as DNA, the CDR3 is TGTGCCAGCAAGGACAGGGGCCCGCAAGAGACCCAGTACTTC.

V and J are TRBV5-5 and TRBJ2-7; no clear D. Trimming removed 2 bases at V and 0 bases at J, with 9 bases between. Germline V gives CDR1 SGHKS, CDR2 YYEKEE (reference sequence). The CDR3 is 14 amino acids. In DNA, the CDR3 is TGTGCCAGCAGCTTTCGAAGTATCTCCTACGAGCAGTACTTC. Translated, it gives CASSFRSISYEQYF.

The CDR3 spells CATSDRGGDEKLFF. The CDR3 DNA is TGTGCCACCTCCGACCGGGGGGGGGATGAAAAACTGTTTTTT. V is TRBV15 and J is TRBJ1-4; D might be TRBD1 (5 bases). Germline-derived CDR1 and CDR2 are LNHNV and YYDKDF (reference sequence). This CDR3 spans 14 amino acids. The germline V and J ends were trimmed by 8 bases and 6 bases, with 16 bases remaining between them.

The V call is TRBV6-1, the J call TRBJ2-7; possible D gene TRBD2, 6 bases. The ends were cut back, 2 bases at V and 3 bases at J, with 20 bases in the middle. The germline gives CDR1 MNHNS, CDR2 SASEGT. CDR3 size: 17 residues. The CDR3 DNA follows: TGTGCCAGCAGTGAACACGGGGGAACGGGAGCGGTCTACGAGCAGTACTTC. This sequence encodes CASSEHGGTGAVYEQYF.

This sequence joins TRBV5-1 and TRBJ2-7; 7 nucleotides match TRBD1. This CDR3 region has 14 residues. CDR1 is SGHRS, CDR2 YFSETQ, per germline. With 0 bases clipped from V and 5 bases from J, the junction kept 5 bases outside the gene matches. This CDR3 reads CASSLERGRDEQYF. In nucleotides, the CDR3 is TGCGCCAGCAGCTTGGAGAGGGGGCGCGACGAGCAGTACTTC.

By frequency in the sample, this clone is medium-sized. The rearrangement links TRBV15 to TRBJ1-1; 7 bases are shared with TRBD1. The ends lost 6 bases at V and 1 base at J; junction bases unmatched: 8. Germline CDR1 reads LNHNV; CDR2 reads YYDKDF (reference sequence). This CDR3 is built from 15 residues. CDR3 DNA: TGTGCCACCAGAGCAAGGAGGACAGGGAACACTGAAGCTTTCTTT. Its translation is CATRARRTGNTEAFF.

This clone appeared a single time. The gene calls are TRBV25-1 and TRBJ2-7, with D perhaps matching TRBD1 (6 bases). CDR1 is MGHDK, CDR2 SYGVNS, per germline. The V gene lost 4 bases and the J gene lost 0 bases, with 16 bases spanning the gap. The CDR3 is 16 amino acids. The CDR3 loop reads CASSAFRDTISYEQYF. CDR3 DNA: TGTGCCAGCAGTGCTTTTAGGGACACGATCTCCTACGAGCAGTACTTC.

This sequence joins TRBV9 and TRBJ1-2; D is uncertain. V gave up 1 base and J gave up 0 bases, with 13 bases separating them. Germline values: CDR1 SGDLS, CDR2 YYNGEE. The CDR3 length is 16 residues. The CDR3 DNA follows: TGTGCCAGCAGCGTATCTACAGAAATCACTAACTATGGCTACACCTTC. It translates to CASSVSTEITNYGYTF.

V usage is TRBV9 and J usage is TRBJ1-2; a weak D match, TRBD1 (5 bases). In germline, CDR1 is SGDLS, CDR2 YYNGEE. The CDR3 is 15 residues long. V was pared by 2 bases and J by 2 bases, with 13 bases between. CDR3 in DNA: TGTGCCAGCAGCGTTTCCGGGACGGGGAACTATGGCTACACCTTC. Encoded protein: CASSVSGTGNYGYTF.

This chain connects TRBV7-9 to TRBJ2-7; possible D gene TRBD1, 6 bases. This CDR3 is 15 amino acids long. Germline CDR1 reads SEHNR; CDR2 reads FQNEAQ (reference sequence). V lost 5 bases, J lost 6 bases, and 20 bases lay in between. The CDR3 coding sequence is TGTGCCAGCAGCCTAGAATGGACAGATCTACGCGAGCAGTACTTC. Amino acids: CASSLEWTDLREQYF. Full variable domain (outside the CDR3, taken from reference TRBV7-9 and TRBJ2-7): DTGVSQNPRHKITKRGQNVTFRCDPISEHNRLYWYRQTLGQGPEFLTYFQNEAQLEKSRLLSDRFSAERPKGSFSTLEIQRTEQGDSAMYLCASSLEWTDLREQYFGPGTRLTVT.

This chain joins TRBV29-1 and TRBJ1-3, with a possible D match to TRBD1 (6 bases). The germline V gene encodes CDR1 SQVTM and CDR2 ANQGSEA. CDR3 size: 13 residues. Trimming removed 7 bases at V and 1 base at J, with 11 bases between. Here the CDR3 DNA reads TGCAGCGCCCTCAGGGGATCTGGAAACACCATATATTTT. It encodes CSALRGSGNTIYF.

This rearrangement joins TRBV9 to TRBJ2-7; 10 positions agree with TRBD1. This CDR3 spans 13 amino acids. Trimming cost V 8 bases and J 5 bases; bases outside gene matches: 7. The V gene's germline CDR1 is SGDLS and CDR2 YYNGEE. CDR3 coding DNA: TGTGCCAGTTCCGGGACAGGGGTTAACGAGCAGTACTTC. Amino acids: CASSGTGVNEQYF.

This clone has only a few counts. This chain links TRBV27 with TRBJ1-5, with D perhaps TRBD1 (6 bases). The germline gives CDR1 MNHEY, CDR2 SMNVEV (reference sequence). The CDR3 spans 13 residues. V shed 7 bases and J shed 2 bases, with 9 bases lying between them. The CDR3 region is CASKGGGNQPQHF. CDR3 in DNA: TGTGCCAGCAAGGGGGGAGGCAATCAGCCCCAGCATTTT.

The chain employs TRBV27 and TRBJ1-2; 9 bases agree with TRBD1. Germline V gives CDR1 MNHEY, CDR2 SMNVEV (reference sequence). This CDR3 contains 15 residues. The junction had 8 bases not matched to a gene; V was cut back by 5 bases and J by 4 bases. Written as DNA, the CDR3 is TGTGCCAGCAGTCAACAGGGGGCCAGCATCTATGGCTACACCTTC. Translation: CASSQQGASIYGYTF.

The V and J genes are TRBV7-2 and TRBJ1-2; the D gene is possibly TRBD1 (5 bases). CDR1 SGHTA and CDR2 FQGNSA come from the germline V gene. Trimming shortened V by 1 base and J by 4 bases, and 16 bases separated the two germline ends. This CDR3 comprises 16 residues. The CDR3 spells CASSLGPDTDPYGYTF. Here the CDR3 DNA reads TGTGCCAGCAGCTTAGGTCCGGACACCGATCCCTATGGCTACACCTTC.

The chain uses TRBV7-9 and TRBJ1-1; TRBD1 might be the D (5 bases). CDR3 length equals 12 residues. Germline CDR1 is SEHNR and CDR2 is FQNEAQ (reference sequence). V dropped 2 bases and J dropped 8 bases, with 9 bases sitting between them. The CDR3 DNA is TGTGCCAGCAGCTTATCGGGGCTGGAAGCTTTCTTT. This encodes CASSLSGLEAFF.

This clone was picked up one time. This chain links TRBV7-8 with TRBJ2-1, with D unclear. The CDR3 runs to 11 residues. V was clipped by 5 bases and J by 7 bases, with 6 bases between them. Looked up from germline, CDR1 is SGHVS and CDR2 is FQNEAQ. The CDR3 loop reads CASSMKNEQFF. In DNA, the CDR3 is TGTGCCAGCAGCATGAAGAATGAGCAGTTCTTC.

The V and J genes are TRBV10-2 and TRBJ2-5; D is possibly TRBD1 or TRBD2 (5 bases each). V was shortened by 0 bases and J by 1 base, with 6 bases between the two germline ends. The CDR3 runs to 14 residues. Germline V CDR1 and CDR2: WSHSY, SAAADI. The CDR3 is CASSESGPQETQYF. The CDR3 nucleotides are TGCGCCAGCAGTGAGTCGGGACCCCAAGAGACCCAGTACTTC.

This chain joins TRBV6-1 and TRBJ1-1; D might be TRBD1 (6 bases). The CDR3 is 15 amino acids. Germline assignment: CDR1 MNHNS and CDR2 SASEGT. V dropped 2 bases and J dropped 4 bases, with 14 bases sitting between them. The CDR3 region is CASSEYPGAFTEAFF. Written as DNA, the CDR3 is TGTGCCAGCAGTGAATATCCGGGGGCGTTCACTGAAGCTTTCTTT.

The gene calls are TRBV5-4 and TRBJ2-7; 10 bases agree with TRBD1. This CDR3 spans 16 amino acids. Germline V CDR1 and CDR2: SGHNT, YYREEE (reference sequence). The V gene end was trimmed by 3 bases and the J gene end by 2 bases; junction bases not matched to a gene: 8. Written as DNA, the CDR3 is TGTGCCAGCAGCTCCCTAGGGACAGGGGTTCCCTACGAGCAGTACTTC. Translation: CASSSLGTGVPYEQYF.

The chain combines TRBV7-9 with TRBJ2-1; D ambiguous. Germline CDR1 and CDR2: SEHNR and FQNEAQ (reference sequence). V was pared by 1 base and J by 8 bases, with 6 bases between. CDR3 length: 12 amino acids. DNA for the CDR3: TGTGCCAGCAGCTTAGGAGCCTATGAGCAGTTCTTC. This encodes CASSLGAYEQFF.

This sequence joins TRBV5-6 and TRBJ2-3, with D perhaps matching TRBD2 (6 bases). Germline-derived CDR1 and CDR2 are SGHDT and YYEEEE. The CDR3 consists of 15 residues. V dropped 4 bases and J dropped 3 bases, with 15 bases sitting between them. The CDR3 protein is CASSPVTGVTDTQYF. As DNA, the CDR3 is TGTGCCAGCAGCCCCGTTACGGGAGTGACAGATACGCAGTATTTT. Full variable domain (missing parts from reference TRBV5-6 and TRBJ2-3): DAGVTQSPTHLIKTRGQQVTLRCSPKSGHDTVSWYQQALGQGPQFIFQYYEEEERQRGNFPDRFSGHQFPNYSSELNVNALLLGDSALYLCASSPVTGVTDTQYFGPGTRLTVL.

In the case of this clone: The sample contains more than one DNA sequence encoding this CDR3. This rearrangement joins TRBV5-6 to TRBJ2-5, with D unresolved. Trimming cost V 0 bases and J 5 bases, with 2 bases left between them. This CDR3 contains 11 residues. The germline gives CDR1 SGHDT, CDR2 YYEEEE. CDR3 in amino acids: CASSLAETQYF. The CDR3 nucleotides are TGTGCCAGCAGCTTGGCCGAGACCCAGTACTTC.

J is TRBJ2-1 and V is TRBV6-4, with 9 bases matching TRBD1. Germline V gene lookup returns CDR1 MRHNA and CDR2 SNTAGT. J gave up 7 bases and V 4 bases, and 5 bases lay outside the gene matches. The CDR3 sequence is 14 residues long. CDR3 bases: TGTGCCAGCAGTGCGGGACAGGGAGGGAATGAGCAGTTCTTC. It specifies CASSAGQGGNEQFF.

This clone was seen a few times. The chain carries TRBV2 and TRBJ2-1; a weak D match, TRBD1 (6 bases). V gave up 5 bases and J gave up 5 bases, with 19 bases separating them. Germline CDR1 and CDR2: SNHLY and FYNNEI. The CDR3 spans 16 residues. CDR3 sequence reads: CASSPSHTGNNNEQFF. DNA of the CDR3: TGTGCCAGCAGTCCAAGCCATACAGGGAATAACAATGAGCAGTTCTTC.